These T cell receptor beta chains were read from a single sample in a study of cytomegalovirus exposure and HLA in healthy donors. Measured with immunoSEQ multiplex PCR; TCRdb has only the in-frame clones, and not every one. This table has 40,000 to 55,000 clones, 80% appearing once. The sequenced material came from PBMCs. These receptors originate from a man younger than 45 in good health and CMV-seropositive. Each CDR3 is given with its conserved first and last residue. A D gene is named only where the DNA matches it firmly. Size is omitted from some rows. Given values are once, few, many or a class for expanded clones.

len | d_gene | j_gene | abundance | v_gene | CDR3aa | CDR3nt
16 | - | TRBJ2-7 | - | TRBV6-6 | CASSYPPGGPSYEQYF | TGTGCCAGCAGTTACCCCCCGGGGGGCCCTTCCTACGAGCAGTACTTC
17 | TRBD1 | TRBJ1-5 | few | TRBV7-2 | CASSFFGDRGRNQPQHF | TGTGCCAGCAGCTTCTTTGGGGACAGGGGAAGAAATCAGCCCCAGCATTTT
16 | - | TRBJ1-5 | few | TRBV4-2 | CASSQLSLLGNQPQHF | TGTGCCAGCAGCCAGCTAAGTTTACTGGGCAATCAGCCCCAGCATTTT
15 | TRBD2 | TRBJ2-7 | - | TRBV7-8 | CASSYQRGGGYEQYF | TGTGCCAGCAGTTATCAGCGGGGGGGCGGCTACGAGCAGTACTTC
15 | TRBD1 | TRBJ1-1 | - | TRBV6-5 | CASILNRGPATEAFF | TGTGCCAGCATTCTAAACAGGGGACCGGCTACTGAAGCTTTCTTT
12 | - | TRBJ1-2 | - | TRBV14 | CASSTQVDGYTF | TGTGCCAGCAGCACCCAGGTAGATGGCTACACCTTC
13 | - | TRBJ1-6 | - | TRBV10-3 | CAISESQGTPLHF | TGTGCCATCAGTGAGTCGCAGGGGACACCCCTCCACTTT
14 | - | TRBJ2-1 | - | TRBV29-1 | CSVPGAMGGNEQFF | TGCAGCGTGCCCGGGGCTATGGGGGGCAATGAGCAGTTCTTC
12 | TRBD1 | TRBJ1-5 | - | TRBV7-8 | CASPKGANPIDF | TGTGCCAGCCCGAAGGGGGCAAACCCCATCGATTTT
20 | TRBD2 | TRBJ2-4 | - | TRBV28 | CASSFLYGSGGAEAKNIQYF | TGTGCCAGCAGTTTCCTTTATGGTAGCGGGGGGGCCGAGGCCAAAAACATTCAGTACTTC
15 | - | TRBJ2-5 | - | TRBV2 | CASSPGLSEQETQYF | TGTGCCAGCAGCCCAGGACTGAGCGAACAAGAGACCCAGTACTTC
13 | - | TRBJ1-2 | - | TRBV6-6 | CASSYAGDYGYTF | TGTGCCAGCAGTTACGCGGGAGACTATGGCTACACCTTC
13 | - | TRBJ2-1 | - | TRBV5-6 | CASSHLAENEQFF | TGTGCCAGCAGCCACTTAGCGGAGAATGAGCAGTTCTTC
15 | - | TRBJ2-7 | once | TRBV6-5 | CASSAGGTQTYEQYF | TGTGCCAGCAGCGCCGGAGGGACTCAAACCTACGAGCAGTACTTC
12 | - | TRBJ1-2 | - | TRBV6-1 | CASTRQYYGYTF | TGTGCCAGCACGAGACAGTACTATGGCTACACCTTC
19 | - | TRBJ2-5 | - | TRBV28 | CASSLFTSARQTGKETQYF | TGTGCCAGCAGTTTATTCACTTCCGCTAGACAGACAGGAAAAGAGACCCAGTACTTC
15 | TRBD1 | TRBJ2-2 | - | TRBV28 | CASRGPGQGSGELFF | TGTGCCAGCAGGGGACCGGGACAGGGGTCCGGGGAGCTGTTTTTT
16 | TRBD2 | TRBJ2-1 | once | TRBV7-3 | CASSQSGGLGYNEQFF | TGTGCCAGCAGCCAGAGCGGGGGCCTGGGGTACAATGAGCAGTTCTTC
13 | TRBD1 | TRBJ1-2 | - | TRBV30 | CAWLSGGYYGYTF | TGTGCCTGGTTGTCAGGGGGGTACTATGGCTACACCTTC
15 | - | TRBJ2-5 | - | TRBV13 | CASSLGFQEGEFQYF | TGTGCCAGCAGCTTAGGATTCCAAGAGGGGGAGTTTCAGTACTTC
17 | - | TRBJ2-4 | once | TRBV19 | CASSSTATSLAKNIQYF | TGTGCCAGTAGTTCGACAGCTACCAGCTTAGCCAAAAACATTCAGTACTTC
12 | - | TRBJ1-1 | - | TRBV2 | CASISWGAEAFF | TGTGCCAGCATTTCCTGGGGGGCTGAAGCTTTCTTT
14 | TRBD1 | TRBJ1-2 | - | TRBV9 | CASSAGQGNNGYTF | TGTGCCAGCAGCGCCGGACAGGGTAATAATGGCTACACCTTC
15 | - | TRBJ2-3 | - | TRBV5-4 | CASSFRGAATDTQYF | TGTGCCAGCAGCTTTCGGGGGGCGGCAACAGATACGCAGTATTTT
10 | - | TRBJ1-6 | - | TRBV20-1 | CSATESPLHF | TGCAGTGCTACTGAGAGCCCCCTCCACTTT
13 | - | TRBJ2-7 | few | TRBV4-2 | CASSQGTGYEQYF | TGTGCCAGCAGCCAAGGTACAGGCTACGAGCAGTACTTC
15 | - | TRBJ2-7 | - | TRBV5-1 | CASSLVRGISYEQYF | TGCGCCAGCAGCTTGGTAAGGGGGATTTCCTACGAGCAGTACTTC
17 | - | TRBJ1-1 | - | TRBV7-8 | CASSLGSRGGENTEAFF | TGTGCCAGCAGCTTAGGCTCAAGGGGGGGAGAGAACACTGAAGCTTTCTTT
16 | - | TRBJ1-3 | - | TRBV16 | CASSQNPFGNGNTIYF | TGTGCCAGCAGCCAAAACCCCTTCGGGAATGGAAACACCATATATTTT
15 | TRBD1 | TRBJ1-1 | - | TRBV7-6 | CASSSDRGLGTEAFF | TGTGCCAGCAGCTCGGACAGGGGGCTCGGGACTGAAGCTTTCTTT
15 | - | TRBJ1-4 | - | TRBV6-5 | CASSYDPGRSEKLFF | TGTGCCAGCAGTTACGACCCCGGGAGGTCCGAAAAACTGTTTTTT
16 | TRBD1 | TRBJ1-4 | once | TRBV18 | CASSPTTGGTNEKLFF | TGTGCCAGCTCACCTACGACAGGGGGCACTAATGAAAAACTGTTTTTT
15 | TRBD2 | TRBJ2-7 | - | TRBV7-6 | CASSHSSGGFYEQYF | TGTGCCAGCAGTCACTCTAGCGGGGGGTTCTACGAGCAGTACTTC
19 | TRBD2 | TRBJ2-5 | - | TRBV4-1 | CASSQDEGTAGGPQETQYF | TGCGCCAGCAGCCAAGATGAAGGCACAGCGGGGGGGCCTCAAGAGACCCAGTACTTC
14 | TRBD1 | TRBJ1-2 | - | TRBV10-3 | CAIRPGQENYGYTF | TGTGCCATCAGGCCGGGACAGGAGAACTATGGCTACACCTTC
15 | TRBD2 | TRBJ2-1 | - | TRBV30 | CAWSVLVGGADEQFF | TGTGCCTGGAGTGTACTTGTCGGGGGGGCAGATGAGCAGTTCTTC
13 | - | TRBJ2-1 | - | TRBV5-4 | CASSLSVDFEQFF | TGTGCCAGCAGCTTGAGCGTGGATTTTGAGCAGTTCTTC
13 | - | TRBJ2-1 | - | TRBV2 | CASIFFQGTEQFF | TGTGCCAGCATCTTTTTTCAGGGTACTGAGCAGTTCTTC
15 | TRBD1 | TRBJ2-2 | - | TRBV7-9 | CASSLGTGRDGELFF | TGTGCCAGCAGCTTAGGGACAGGGCGTGACGGGGAGCTGTTTTTT
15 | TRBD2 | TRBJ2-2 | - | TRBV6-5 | CASSPAGAVAGELFF | TGTGCCAGCAGTCCAGCGGGGGCCGTCGCCGGGGAGCTGTTTTTT